The 11 T cell receptor beta chains below were found in one sample sequenced in a study of blood T cells in healthy people across ages. Through a sample-barcoded 5' primer and a J-beta primer mix, a second PCR was run for about 6 to 12 cycles. One entry per CDR3 protein, called by TCRdb with MiXCR from the 5' RACE reads. The sample shows about 760,000 distinct CDR3 sequences, around a quarter of them seen only once. This sample was shared with a second study, whose subject was T cells of mothers and their children.

What was sequenced was blood. All receptors derive from a boy aged 5-17 years in good health.

This clonotype was seen a handful of times. The chain recombines TRBV10-3 with TRBJ2-6, with 7 nucleotides matching TRBD1. V lost 4 bases and J lost 4; bases outside the gene matches: 7. This CDR3 region has 16 residues. Germline V gives CDR1 ENHRY, CDR2 SYGVKD. In DNA form, the CDR3 reads TGTGCCATCAGTGTCGCAAGGGGGCCCGGGGCCAACGTCCTGACTTTC. It codes for CAISVARGPGANVLTF.

This clonotype showed up just a few times. The chain combines TRBV20-1 with TRBJ2-1; TRBD2 aligns across 7 bases. V shed 3 bases, J shed 0 bases, and the junction held 11 bases outside the gene matches. The V gene's germline CDR1 is DFQATT and CDR2 SNEGSKA (reference sequence). This CDR3 has 17 residues. The CDR3 protein is CSARTSIPSHSYNEQFF. The CDR3 coding sequence is TGCAGTGCTAGGACTAGCATTCCCTCCCACTCCTACAATGAGCAGTTCTTC.

V usage is TRBV5-1 and J usage is TRBJ2-1; D is unresolved. The CDR3 covers 15 residues. V lost 1 base, J lost 2 bases, and 10 bases lay in between. CDR1 and CDR2 (germline): SGHRS, YFSETQ. The CDR3 coding sequence is TGCGCCAGCAGCTTGAGCGCCGTGACCTACAATGAGCAGTTCTTC. Translation: CASSLSAVTYNEQFF. Full variable domain (missing parts from reference TRBV5-1 and TRBJ2-1): KAGVTQTPRYLIKTRGQQVTLSCSPISGHRSVSWYQQTPGQGLQFLFEYFSETQRNKGNFPGRFSGRQFSNSRSEMNVSTLELGDSALYLCASSLSAVTYNEQFFGPGTRLTVL.

V gene TRBV4-1 combines with J gene TRBJ2-7; no clear D. Germline CDR1 is MGHRA and CDR2 is YSYEKL. Trimming removed 4 bases at V and 0 bases at J, with 13 bases between. The CDR3 contains 15 residues. The CDR3 is CASSPPGRSSYEQYF. The DNA of the CDR3 is TGCGCCAGCAGCCCGCCAGGCCGAAGCTCCTACGAGCAGTACTTC.

The V gene is TRBV27, the J gene TRBJ1-2, with 7 bases fitting TRBD1. Losses at the gene ends were 5 bases for V and 3 bases for J; bases not matched to a gene: 12. From germline, CDR1 is MNHEY and CDR2 SMNVEV (reference sequence). The CDR3 consists of 16 residues. CDR3 coding DNA: TGTGCCAGCAGTCTAACCGGGACAGCTCATTACTATGGCTACACCTTC. Protein: CASSLTGTAHYYGYTF.

The chain combines TRBV6-5 with TRBJ2-5; D could derive from TRBD1 or TRBD2 (6 bases each). The germline gives CDR1 MNHEY, CDR2 SVGAGI. The CDR3 extends over 16 amino acids. With 0 bases removed from V and 2 bases from J, the gap between germline ends came to 13 bases. The CDR3 here is CASSYSGGLSQETQYF. The CDR3 coding sequence is TGTGCCAGCAGTTACTCTGGGGGGCTATCTCAAGAGACCCAGTACTTC.

This clonotype was seen a handful of times. The chain combines TRBV28 with TRBJ2-1, with D perhaps matching TRBD2 (5 bases). CDR3 size: 18 residues. CDR1 is MDHEN and CDR2 is SYDVKM in the germline V gene. V gave up 4 bases and J gave up 2 bases, with 21 bases separating them. CDR3 sequence (DNA): TGTGCCAGCAGTTCCCCCCCCGGGCGGGCCTTTGCCTACAATGAGCAGTTCTTC. The encoded protein is CASSSPPGRAFAYNEQFF.

The chain combines TRBV20-1 with TRBJ1-1, with 9 bases identical to TRBD1. Germline V gene sequence: CDR1 DFQATT, CDR2 SNEGSKA (reference sequence). The V segment lost 3 bases and the J segment 5 bases; nucleotides outside the gene matches: 4. This CDR3 comprises 13 residues. CDR3 sequence reads: CSARGQGGTEAFF. The DNA of the CDR3 is TGCAGTGCTAGGGGACAGGGCGGGACTGAAGCTTTCTTT.

V usage is TRBV29-1 and J usage is TRBJ2-5; unclear D gene. Between the trimmed V and J ends, which lost 6 bases and 2 bases, there was a span of 7 bases. Germline values: CDR1 SQVTM, CDR2 ANQGSEA. This CDR3 is 11 amino acids long. The DNA for the CDR3 is TGCAGCGTACCGTATCAAGAGACCCAGTACTTC. Translation: CSVPYQETQYF.

The chain has TRBV28 and TRBJ1-4; 9 nucleotides match TRBD1. V shed 6 bases and J 9 bases; nucleotides not matched to a gene: 8. Germline values: CDR1 MDHEN, CDR2 SYDVKM. CDR3 length: 14 amino acids. The CDR3 sequence is CASSPPGQGQKLFF. The CDR3, as DNA: TGTGCCAGCAGCCCACCGGGACAGGGCCAAAAACTGTTTTTT.

This clonotype showed up just a few times. The rearrangement uses TRBV3-1 and TRBJ2-1; no reliable D call. Trimming shortened V by 0 bases and J by 8 bases, and 11 bases separated the two germline ends. Germline V gene lookup returns CDR1 LGHDT and CDR2 YNNKEL (reference sequence). The CDR3 covers 14 residues. Written as DNA, the CDR3 is TGTGCCAGCAGCCAAGATGCTACTGCCGATGAGCAGTTCTTC. This gives the protein CASSQDATADEQFF.